A single sample gave rise to the 25 T cell receptor beta chains below, sequenced in a study of blood T cell repertoires in COVID-19. The data were produced by immunoSEQ multiplex PCR, yet TCRdb's version contains in-frame clones alone and is incomplete. This sample has 400,000 to 500,000 clones, with roughly 90% found just once. The sample taken for sequencing was PBMCs or T cells enriched from blood (not recorded which). The receptor source for this set is a woman aged 18-29 years who had been exposed to COVID-19.

The rearrangement links TRBV12-1 to TRBJ2-1; the D call in the table, TRBD1, was not verified against the DNA. TRBV12-1 is shown as a pseudogene. The CDR3 runs 17 residues. The DNA for the CDR3 is TGTGCCAGCAGCTTCCCGCCGTTGTGGGGCAGTTACAATGAGCAGTTCTTC. Protein sequence: CASSFPPLWGSYNEQFF.

This chain uses TRBV18 with TRBJ1-1, with 7 nucleotides matching TRBD1. The trim removed 3 bases at V and 4 bases at J, leaving 5 bases unmatched. CDR1 is KGHSH, CDR2 LQKENI, per germline. The CDR3 is made up of 14 amino acids. The CDR3 protein is CASSPSGQPTEAFF. The CDR3 DNA reads as TGTGCCAGCTCACCCTCGGGACAGCCCACTGAAGCTTTCTTT.

The chain uses TRBV7-9 and TRBJ2-7; TRBD2 matches 9 bases. The germline V gene encodes CDR1 SEHNR and CDR2 FQNEAQ (reference sequence). V lost 2 bases and J lost 3; bases outside the gene matches: 5. CDR3 length: 15 residues. This CDR3 reads CASSLWLAGNYEQYF. CDR3 DNA sequence: TGTGCCAGCAGCTTATGGCTAGCGGGGAACTACGAGCAGTACTTC.

The V and J genes are TRBV27 and TRBJ2-7; D possibly corresponds to TRBD1 (6 bases). V dropped 6 bases and J dropped 3 bases, with 12 bases sitting between them. The CDR3 loop spans 13 amino acids. Germline V gives CDR1 MNHEY, CDR2 SMNVEV (reference sequence). The CDR3 DNA reads TGTGCCAGCAGCCGGGACACCATCTACGAGCAGTACTTC. Its protein product is CASSRDTIYEQYF.

This clone was recorded a few times. The chain links TRBV28 to TRBJ2-7, with D possibly TRBD2 on 5 matching bases. Germline CDR1 is MDHEN and CDR2 is SYDVKM. The CDR3 runs 14 residues. V lost 3 bases and J lost 2, with 11 bases in between. The CDR3 is CASSFRGGTYEQYF. CDR3 nucleotide sequence: TGTGCCAGCAGTTTTAGAGGAGGAACCTACGAGCAGTACTTC.

V is TRBV30 and J is TRBJ1-6; 10 bases align to TRBD1. Per germline, CDR1 GTSNPN and CDR2 SVGIG (reference sequence). The CDR3 runs 13 residues. After removal of 5 bases from V and 10 bases from J, the junction contained 5 bases not matched to a gene. CDR3 region: CAWHRDRGSPLHF. The CDR3 DNA reads TGTGCCTGGCACCGGGACAGGGGCTCACCCCTCCACTTT.

The chain links TRBV19 to TRBJ2-2, with D uncertain. This CDR3 contains 13 residues. Trimming cost V 3 bases and J 6 bases, with 8 bases left between them. Germline lookup yields CDR1 LNHDA and CDR2 SQIVND (reference sequence). The CDR3 spells CASSIGGAGELFF. CDR3 nucleotide sequence: TGTGCCAGTAGTATCGGTGGAGCCGGGGAGCTGTTTTTT. The full variable domain, its missing parts supplied by reference TRBV19 and TRBJ2-2, is DGGITQSPKYLFRKEGQNVTLSCEQNLNHDAMYWYRQDPGQGLRLIYYSQIVNDFQKGDIAEGYSVSREKKESFPLTVTSAQKNPTAFYLCASSIGGAGELFFGEGSRLTVL.

The chain uses TRBV6-4 and TRBJ1-2; 7 positions match TRBD1. This CDR3 is 15 amino acids long. Unmatched junction bases numbered 8, after V lost 6 bases and J lost 1 base. Germline values: CDR1 MRHNA, CDR2 SNTAGT. The CDR3 reads CASSPTGALNYGYTF. The CDR3, as DNA: TGTGCCAGCAGCCCTACAGGGGCCCTTAACTATGGCTACACCTTC.

The chain joins TRBV4-1 to TRBJ2-7, with 9 bases that match TRBD2. CDR1 MGHRA and CDR2 YSYEKL come from the germline V gene. Unmatched junction bases numbered 5, after V lost 4 bases and J lost 1 base. The CDR3 extends over 15 amino acids. The CDR3 DNA reads as TGCGCCAGCAGCCCTGCGGCGGGAGGGTCCTACGAGCAGTACTTC. Translated: CASSPAAGGSYEQYF.

The chain joins TRBV7-9 to TRBJ1-3, with D perhaps TRBD1 (5 bases). Germline CDR1 is SEHNR and CDR2 is FQNEAQ (reference sequence). This CDR3 contains 14 residues. Trimming removed 6 bases from V and 0 bases from J, with 9 bases in between. In DNA, the CDR3 is TGTGCCAGCAGTCGACAGAGCTCTGGAAACACCATATATTTT. Translation gives CASSRQSSGNTIYF.

The CDR3 spells CASSEGTGRLNTEAFF. CDR3 DNA: TGTGCCAGCAGTGAGGGGACAGGTCGATTGAACACTGAAGCTTTCTTT. V and J are TRBV25-1 and TRBJ1-1; TRBD1 agrees at 8 bases. Unmatched junction bases numbered 6, after V lost 3 bases and J lost 0 bases. This CDR3 region has 16 residues. Germline V gives CDR1 MGHDK, CDR2 SYGVNS.

This clone was counted a single time. The chain recombines TRBV5-1 with TRBJ1-4, with TRBD1 identical over 7 bases. The V gene end was trimmed by 4 bases and the J gene end by 6 bases; junction bases not matched to a gene: 6. The CDR3 is made up of 14 amino acids. In germline, CDR1 is SGHRS, CDR2 YFSETQ. CDR3 nucleotide sequence: TGCGCCAGCAGCCCCGGGACAGTCTATGAAAAACTGTTTTTT. This encodes CASSPGTVYEKLFF.

The genes are TRBV4-2 and TRBJ2-1, with 7 bases aligning to TRBD1. The germline gives CDR1 LGHNA, CDR2 YNFKEQ. This CDR3 has 15 amino acids. Germline trimming cut 0 bases from V and 9 bases from J; bases unmatched to any gene: 8. CDR3 protein: CASSQDTGAGGEQFF. DNA of the CDR3: TGTGCCAGCAGCCAAGACACAGGGGCTGGGGGTGAGCAGTTCTTC.

This rearrangement joins TRBV28 to TRBJ2-1, with TRBD2 matching 12 bases. Germline CDR1 is MDHEN and CDR2 is SYDVKM. V was clipped by 11 bases and J by 7 bases; unmatched bases: 9. The CDR3 is 14 amino acids. In DNA form, the CDR3 reads TGTGCCCACAGACTAGCGGGAGATTATAATGAGCAGTTCTTC. It codes for CAHRLAGDYNEQFF.

The chain couples TRBV19 to TRBJ2-5; D possibly corresponds to TRBD1 (6 bases). V lost 6 bases, J lost 4 bases, and 15 bases lay in between. CDR1 and CDR2 (germline): LNHDA, SQIVND (reference sequence). CDR3 length equals 14 residues. The CDR3 spells CASRATRGTETQYF. The CDR3 DNA reads TGTGCCAGTAGGGCGACAAGGGGGACAGAGACCCAGTACTTC.

This clone was seen a single time. The chain recombines TRBV25-1 with TRBJ1-1; D gene uncertain. The germline V gene has CDR1 MGHDK and CDR2 SYGVNS. The CDR3 contains 12 residues. Trimming stripped 10 bases from V and 1 base from J, with 10 bases between. The CDR3, as DNA: TGTGCCACCCGTCGGGGGAACACTGAAGCTTTCTTT. Amino acid sequence: CATRRGNTEAFF.

This chain links TRBV19 with TRBJ2-7; D ambiguous. CDR3 length: 12 residues. Looked up from germline, CDR1 is LNHDA and CDR2 is SQIVND (reference sequence). V was clipped by 5 bases and J by 2 bases, with 7 bases between them. The CDR3 loop is CASSPNTYEQYF. In nucleotides, the CDR3 is TGTGCCAGTAGTCCCAACACCTACGAGCAGTACTTC.

The J gene is TRBJ2-7, the V gene TRBV7-9, with TRBD2 as a possible D gene (5 bases). In germline, CDR1 is SEHNR, CDR2 FQNEAQ (reference sequence). The CDR3 covers 16 residues. V was trimmed by 1 base and J by 2 bases, leaving 15 bases between them. The chain's CDR3 is CASSLVKDSRPYEQYF. In DNA form, the CDR3 reads TGTGCCAGCAGCTTAGTGAAGGACTCCCGGCCCTACGAGCAGTACTTC.

The chain has TRBV9 and TRBJ2-3; 7 bases line up with TRBD2. Germline values: CDR1 SGDLS, CDR2 YYNGEE. The CDR3 has 15 residues. V dropped 7 bases and J dropped 2; count of bases not matched to a gene: 10. This CDR3 reads CASEAGTTDTDTQYF. CDR3 bases: TGTGCCAGCGAAGCAGGGACTACTGACACAGATACGCAGTATTTT.

The rearrangement joins TRBV28 to TRBJ2-7, with 8 positions matching TRBD1. The V segment lost 2 bases and the J segment 6 bases; nucleotides outside the gene matches: 6. CDR1 is MDHEN and CDR2 is SYDVKM in the germline V gene. The CDR3 is 14 residues long. The CDR3 here is CASSLTQGVAEQYF. CDR3 nucleotide sequence: TGTGCCAGCAGTTTAACACAGGGGGTTGCCGAGCAGTACTTC.

The rearrangement joins TRBV9 to TRBJ2-7, with TRBD2 identical over 9 bases. This CDR3 is built from 16 residues. CDR1 SGDLS and CDR2 YYNGEE come from the germline V gene. V was pared by 0 bases and J by 4 bases, with 8 bases of the junction left unmatched. The CDR3 DNA reads as TGTGCCAGCAGCGTAGCTCCGTCGGGACTAGCTTACGAGCAGTACTTC. Its translation is CASSVAPSGLAYEQYF.

The gene calls are TRBV19 and TRBJ1-1; tentative D call: TRBD1 (5 bases). The germline V and J ends were trimmed by 1 base and 0 bases, with 12 bases remaining between them. CDR3 size: 16 residues. Per germline, CDR1 LNHDA and CDR2 SQIVND (reference sequence). The CDR3 loop reads CASSIGSRDLNTEAFF. For the CDR3, the DNA is TGTGCCAGTAGTATAGGGTCACGGGACTTGAACACTGAAGCTTTCTTT. The complete variable domain, with remaining parts taken from reference TRBV19 and TRBJ1-1, reads DGGITQSPKYLFRKEGQNVTLSCEQNLNHDAMYWYRQDPGQGLRLIYYSQIVNDFQKGDIAEGYSVSREKKESFPLTVTSAQKNPTAFYLCASSIGSRDLNTEAFFGQGTRLTVV.

The rearrangement uses TRBV19 and TRBJ1-5; tentative D call: TRBD1 (6 bases). CDR1 and CDR2 from the germline V gene are LNHDA and SQIVND (reference sequence). This CDR3 has 15 residues. V was shortened by 5 bases and J by 6 bases, with 17 bases between the two germline ends. CDR3 loop: CASSPQTGTSQPQHF. For the CDR3, the DNA is TGTGCCAGTAGTCCCCAAACAGGGACGAGTCAGCCCCAGCATTTT.

This chain uses TRBV3-1 (or the pseudogene TRBV3-2) with TRBJ1-2; unclear D gene. The V end lost 6 bases, the J end lost 0 bases, and 11 bases lay between the germline ends. Germline V gene data show CDR1 as LGHDT and CDR2 as YNNKEL (reference sequence). The CDR3 sequence is 14 residues long. The CDR3 region has the DNA TGTGCCAGCAGTCTCGTTAATACTAACTATGGCTACACCTTC. Translating it yields CASSLVNTNYGYTF.

The chain uses TRBV7-2 and TRBJ2-1; 13 bases match TRBD2. CDR1 is SGHTA and CDR2 is FQGNSA in the germline V gene. The CDR3 extends over 15 amino acids. The ends lost 5 bases at V and 9 bases at J; junction bases unmatched: 7. CDR3 protein: CASSPGLAGVSEQFF. CDR3 DNA sequence: TGTGCCAGCAGCCCTGGACTAGCGGGAGTTAGTGAGCAGTTCTTC.